This T cell receptor (beta chain) was sequenced in a study of a mutant IDH1 vaccine in newly diagnosed glioma. Study overall: Males made up approximately 62% and females roughly 40% of treated patients, whose mean age was about 37 years.

A note on this clone: Its antigen is unknown.

As to time point: week 5, during vaccination. Topical imiquimod accompanied each vaccine dose, which consisted of 300 ug of mutant IDH1 20-mer peptide. Only in-frame clones appear in the TCRdb table, and some are missing; sequencing was by immunoSEQ multiplex PCR. The sample shows approximately 60,000 clones, roughly 82% of them seen only once. With 6 bases clipped from V and 3 bases from J, the junction kept 7 bases outside the gene matches. Germline assignment: CDR1 LNHDA and CDR2 SQIVND (reference sequence). The CDR3 is 14 residues long. This TCR was sampled from a woman aged 18-29 years with glioma. Some clones in this sample may be carry-over from other donors' samples. The V call is TRBV19, the J call TRBJ1-2, with 7 bases matching TRBD1. The sequences come from PBMCs, collected from a glioma patient whose treatment included an IDH1 peptide vaccine. CDR3 sequence (DNA): TGTGCCAGTAGATACAGGGGTGGAGACTATGGCTACACCTTC. It encodes CASRYRGGDYGYTF.